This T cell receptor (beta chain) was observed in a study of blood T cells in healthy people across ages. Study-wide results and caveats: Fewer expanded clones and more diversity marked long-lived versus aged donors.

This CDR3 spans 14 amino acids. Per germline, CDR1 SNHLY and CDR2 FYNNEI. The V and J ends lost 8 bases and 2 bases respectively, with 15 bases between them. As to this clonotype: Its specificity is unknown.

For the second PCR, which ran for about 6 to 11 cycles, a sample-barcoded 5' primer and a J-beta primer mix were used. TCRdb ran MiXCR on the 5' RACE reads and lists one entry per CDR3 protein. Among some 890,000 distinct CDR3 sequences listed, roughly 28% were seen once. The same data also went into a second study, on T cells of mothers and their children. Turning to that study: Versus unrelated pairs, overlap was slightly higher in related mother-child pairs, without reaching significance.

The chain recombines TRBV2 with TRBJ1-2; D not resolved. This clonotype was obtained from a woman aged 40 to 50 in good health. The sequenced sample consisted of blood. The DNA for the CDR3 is TGTGCCAGCTCCGAAGCGGCCTCGAACTATGGCTACACCTTC. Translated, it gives CASSEAASNYGYTF. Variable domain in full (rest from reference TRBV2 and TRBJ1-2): EPEVTQTPSHQVTQMGQEVILRCVPISNHLYFYWYRQILGQKVEFLVSFYNNEISEKSEIFDDQFSVERPDGSNFTLKIRSTKLEDSAMYFCASSEAASNYGYTFGSGTRLTVV.